This T cell receptor beta chain was identified during a study of Ad26.COV2.S vaccination and SARS-CoV-2 variants. Using immunoSEQ multiplex PCR, the repertoire was profiled, and TCRdb retains in-frame clones only, with some absent. The sample lists approximately 340,000 clones; 92% were seen once. The CDR3 totals 15 residues. CDR1 SGHVS and CDR2 FQNEAQ come from the germline V gene. The germline V and J ends were trimmed by 5 bases and 6 bases, with 17 bases remaining between them. The source is a human donor who had recovered from COVID-19. The rearrangement joins TRBV7-8 to TRBJ2-1, with TRBD2 as a possible D gene (5 bases). The material sequenced was peripheral blood, taken after recovery from COVID-19. CDR3 DNA: TGTGCCAGCAGCCCATTTGAGGGTAGTGGCAATGAGCAGTTCTTC. This gives the protein CASSPFEGSGNEQFF. Supplemented by reference TRBV7-8 and TRBJ2-1, the full variable domain reads GAGVSQSPRYKVAKRGQDVALRCDPISGHVSLFWYQQALGQGPEFLTYFQNEAQLDKSGLPSDRFFAERPEGSVSTLKIQRTQQEDSAVYLCASSPFEGSGNEQFFGPGTRLTVL.